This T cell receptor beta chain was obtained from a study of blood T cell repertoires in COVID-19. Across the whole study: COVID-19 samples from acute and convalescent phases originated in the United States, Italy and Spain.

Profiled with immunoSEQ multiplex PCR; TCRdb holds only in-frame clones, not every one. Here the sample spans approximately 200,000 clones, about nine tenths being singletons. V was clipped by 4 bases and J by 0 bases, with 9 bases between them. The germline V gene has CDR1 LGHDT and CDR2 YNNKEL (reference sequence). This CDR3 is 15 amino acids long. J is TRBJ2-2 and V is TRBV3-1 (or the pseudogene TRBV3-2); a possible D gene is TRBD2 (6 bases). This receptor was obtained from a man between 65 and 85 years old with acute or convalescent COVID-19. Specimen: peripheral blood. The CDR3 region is CASSPGLANTGELFF. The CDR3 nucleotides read TGTGCCAGCAGCCCGGGACTTGCGAACACCGGGGAGCTGTTTTTT.